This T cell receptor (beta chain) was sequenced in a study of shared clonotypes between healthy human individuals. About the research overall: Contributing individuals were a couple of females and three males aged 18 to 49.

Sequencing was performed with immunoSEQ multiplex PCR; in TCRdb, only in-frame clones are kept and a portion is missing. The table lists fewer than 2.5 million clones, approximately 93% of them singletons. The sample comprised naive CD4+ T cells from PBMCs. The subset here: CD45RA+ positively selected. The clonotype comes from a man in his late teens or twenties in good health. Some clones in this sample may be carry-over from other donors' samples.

The CDR3 DNA reads as TGTGCCAGCAGTTGGGTTGATAGCAATCAGCCCCAGCATTTT. This codes for CASSWVDSNQPQHF. The rearrangement joins TRBV2 to TRBJ1-5; D call uncertain. This CDR3 region has 14 residues. Germline-derived CDR1 and CDR2 are SNHLY and FYNNEI. The V end was cut by 5 bases, the J end by 0 bases, with 8 bases between.